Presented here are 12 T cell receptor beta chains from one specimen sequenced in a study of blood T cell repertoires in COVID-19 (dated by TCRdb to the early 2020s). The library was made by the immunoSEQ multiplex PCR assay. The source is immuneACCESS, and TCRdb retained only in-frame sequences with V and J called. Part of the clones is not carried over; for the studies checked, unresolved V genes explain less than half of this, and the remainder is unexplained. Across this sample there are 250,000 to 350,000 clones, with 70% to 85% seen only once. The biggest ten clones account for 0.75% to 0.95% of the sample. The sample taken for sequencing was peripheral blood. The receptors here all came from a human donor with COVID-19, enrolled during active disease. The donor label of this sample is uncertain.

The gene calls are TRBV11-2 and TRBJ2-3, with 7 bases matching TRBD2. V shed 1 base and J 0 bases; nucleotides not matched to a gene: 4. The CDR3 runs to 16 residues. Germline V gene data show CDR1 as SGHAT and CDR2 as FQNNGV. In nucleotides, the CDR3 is TGTGCCAGCAGCTTAGTTGGTAGCGGGAGCACAGATACGCAGTATTTT. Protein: CASSLVGSGSTDTQYF.

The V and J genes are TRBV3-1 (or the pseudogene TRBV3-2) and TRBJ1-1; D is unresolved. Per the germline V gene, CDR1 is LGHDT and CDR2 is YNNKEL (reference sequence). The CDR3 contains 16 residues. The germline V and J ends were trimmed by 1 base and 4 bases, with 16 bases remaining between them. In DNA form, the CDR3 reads TGTGCCAGCAGCCAAGTAGCGGGCATTTCGAGCACTGAAGCTTTCTTT. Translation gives CASSQVAGISSTEAFF.

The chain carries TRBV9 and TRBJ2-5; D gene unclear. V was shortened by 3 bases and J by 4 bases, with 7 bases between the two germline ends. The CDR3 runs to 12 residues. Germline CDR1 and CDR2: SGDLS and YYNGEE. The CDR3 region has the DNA TGTGCCAGCAGCGGTACAATAGAGACCCAGTACTTC. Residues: CASSGTIETQYF.

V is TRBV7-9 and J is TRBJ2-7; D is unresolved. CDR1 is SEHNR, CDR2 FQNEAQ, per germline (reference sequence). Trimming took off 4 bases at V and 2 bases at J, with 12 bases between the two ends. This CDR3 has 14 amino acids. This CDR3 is CASSSYRATYEQYF. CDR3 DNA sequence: TGTGCCAGCAGCTCCTACCGTGCGACCTACGAGCAGTACTTC.

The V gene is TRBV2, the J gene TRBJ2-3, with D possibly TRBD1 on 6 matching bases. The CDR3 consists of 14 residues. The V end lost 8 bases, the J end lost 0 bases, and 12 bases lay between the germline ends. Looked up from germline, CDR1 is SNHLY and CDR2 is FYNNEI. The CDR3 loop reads CASGSQGSTDTQYF. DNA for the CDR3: TGTGCCAGCGGAAGTCAGGGGAGCACAGATACGCAGTATTTT.

Here the CDR3 reads CAWSSTRNSNQPQHF. The DNA of the CDR3 is TGTGCCTGGAGTTCAACTAGAAATAGCAATCAGCCCCAGCATTTT. This chain joins TRBV30 and TRBJ1-5; D gene uncertain. CDR3 length equals 15 residues. Per germline, CDR1 GTSNPN and CDR2 SVGIG (reference sequence). V was cut by 2 bases and J by 0 bases, with 11 bases left in between.

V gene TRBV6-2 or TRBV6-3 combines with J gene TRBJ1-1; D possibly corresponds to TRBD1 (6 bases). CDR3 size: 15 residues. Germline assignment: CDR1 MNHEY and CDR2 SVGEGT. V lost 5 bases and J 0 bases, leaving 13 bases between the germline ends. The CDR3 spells CASSLRGRLNTEAFF. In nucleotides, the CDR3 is TGTGCCAGCAGTCTCAGGGGACGTCTGAACACTGAAGCTTTCTTT.

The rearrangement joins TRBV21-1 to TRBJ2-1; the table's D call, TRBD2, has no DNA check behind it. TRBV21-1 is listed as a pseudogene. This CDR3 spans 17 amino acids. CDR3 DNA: TGTGCCAGCAGCAAGGGGACTAGCGGCACCGCCTACAATGAGCAGTTCTTC. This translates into CASSKGTSGTAYNEQFF.

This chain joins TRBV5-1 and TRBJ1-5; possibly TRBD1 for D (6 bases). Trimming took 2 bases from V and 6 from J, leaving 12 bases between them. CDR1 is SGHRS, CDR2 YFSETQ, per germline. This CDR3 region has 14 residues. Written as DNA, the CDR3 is TGCGCCAGCAGCTTAAACAGGGTTGGTCAGCCCCAGCATTTT. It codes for CASSLNRVGQPQHF.

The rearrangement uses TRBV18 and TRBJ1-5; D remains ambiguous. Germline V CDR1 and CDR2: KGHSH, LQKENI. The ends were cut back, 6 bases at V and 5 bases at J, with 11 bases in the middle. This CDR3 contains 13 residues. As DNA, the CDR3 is TGTGCCAGCTCGCTCACAGAATATCAGCCCCAGCATTTT. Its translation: CASSLTEYQPQHF.

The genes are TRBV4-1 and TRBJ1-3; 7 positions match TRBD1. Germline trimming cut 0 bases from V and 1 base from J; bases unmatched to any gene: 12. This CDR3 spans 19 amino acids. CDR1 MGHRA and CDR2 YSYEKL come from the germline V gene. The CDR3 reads CASSQDSFGVTGSGNTIYF. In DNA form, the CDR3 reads TGCGCCAGCAGCCAAGATTCCTTCGGGGTGACAGGGTCTGGAAACACCATATATTTT.

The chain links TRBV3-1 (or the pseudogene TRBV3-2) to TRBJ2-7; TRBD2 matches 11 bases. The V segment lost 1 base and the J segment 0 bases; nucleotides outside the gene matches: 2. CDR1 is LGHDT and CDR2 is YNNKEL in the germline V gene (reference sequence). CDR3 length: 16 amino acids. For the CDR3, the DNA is TGTGCCAGCAGCCAAGCGACTAGCGGGGTCTCCTACGAGCAGTACTTC. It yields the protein CASSQATSGVSYEQYF.